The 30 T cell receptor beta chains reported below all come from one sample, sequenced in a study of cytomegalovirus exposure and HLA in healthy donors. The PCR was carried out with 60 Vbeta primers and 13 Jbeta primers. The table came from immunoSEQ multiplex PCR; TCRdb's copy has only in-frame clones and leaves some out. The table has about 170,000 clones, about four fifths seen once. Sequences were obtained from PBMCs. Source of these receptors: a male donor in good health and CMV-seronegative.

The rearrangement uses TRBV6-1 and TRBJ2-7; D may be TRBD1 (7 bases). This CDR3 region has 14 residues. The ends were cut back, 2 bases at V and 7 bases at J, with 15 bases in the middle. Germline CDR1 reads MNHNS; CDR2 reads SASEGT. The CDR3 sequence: CASSELRQGGEQYF. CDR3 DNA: TGTGCCAGCAGTGAACTCAGACAGGGAGGAGAGCAGTACTTC.

The CDR3 region is CASGIGDEQFF. The CDR3 DNA is TGCGCCAGCGGTATCGGGGATGAGCAGTTCTTC. The chain couples TRBV4-1 to TRBJ2-1; a weak D match, TRBD2 (5 bases). Trimming left V 8 bases short and J 8 bases short, with 10 bases between. Germline loops: CDR1 MGHRA, CDR2 YSYEKL. This CDR3 region has 11 residues.

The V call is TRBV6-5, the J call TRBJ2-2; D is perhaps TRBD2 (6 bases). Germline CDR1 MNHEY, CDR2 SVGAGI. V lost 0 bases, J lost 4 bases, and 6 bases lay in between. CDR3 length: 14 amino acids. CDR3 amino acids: CASSYSRGTGELFF. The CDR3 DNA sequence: TGTGCCAGCAGTTACTCGCGGGGCACCGGGGAGCTGTTTTTT.

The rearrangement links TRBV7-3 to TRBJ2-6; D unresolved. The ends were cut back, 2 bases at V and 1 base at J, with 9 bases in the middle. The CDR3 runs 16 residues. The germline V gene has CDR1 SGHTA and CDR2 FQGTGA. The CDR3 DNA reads TGTGCCAGCAGCTTATCGGGTGGGTCTGGGGCCAACGTCCTGACTTTC. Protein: CASSLSGGSGANVLTF.

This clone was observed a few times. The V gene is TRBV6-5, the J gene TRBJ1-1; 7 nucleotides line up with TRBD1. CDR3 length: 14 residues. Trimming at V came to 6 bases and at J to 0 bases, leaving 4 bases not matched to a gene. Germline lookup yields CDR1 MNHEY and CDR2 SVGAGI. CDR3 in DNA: TGTGCCAGCAGGCCGGGACAGTTGAACACTGAAGCTTTCTTT. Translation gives CASRPGQLNTEAFF.

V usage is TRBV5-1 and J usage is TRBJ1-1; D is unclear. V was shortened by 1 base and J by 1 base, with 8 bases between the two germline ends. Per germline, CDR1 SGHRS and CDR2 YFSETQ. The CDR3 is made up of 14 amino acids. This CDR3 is CASSLSGRNTEAFF. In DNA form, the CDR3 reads TGCGCCAGCAGCTTGTCCGGGAGGAACACTGAAGCTTTCTTT.

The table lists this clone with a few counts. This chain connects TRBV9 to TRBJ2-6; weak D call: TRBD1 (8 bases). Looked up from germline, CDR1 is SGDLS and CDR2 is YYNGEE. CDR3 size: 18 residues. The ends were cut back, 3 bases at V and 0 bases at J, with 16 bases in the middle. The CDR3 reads CASSGGGTGGSGANVLTF. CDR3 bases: TGTGCCAGCAGCGGGGGAGGGACAGGCGGCTCTGGGGCCAACGTCCTGACTTTC.

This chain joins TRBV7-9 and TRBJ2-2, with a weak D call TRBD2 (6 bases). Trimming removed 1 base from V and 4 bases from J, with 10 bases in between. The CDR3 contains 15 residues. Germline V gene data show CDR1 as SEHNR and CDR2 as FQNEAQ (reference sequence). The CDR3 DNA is TGTGCCAGCAGCTTAGGGGCTAGCGTCACCGGGGAGCTGTTTTTT. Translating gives CASSLGASVTGELFF.

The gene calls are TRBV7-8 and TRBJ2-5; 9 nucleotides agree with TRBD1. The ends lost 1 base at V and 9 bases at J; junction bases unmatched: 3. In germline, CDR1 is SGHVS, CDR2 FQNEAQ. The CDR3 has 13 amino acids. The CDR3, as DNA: TGTGCCAGCAGCTTAGACGGACAGGGGCCCCAGTACTTC. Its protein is CASSLDGQGPQYF.

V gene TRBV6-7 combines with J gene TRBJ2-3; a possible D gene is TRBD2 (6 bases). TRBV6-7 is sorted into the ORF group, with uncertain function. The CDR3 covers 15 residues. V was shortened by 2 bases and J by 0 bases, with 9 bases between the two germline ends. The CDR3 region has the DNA TGTGCCAGCAGTTACACGGGGGTGAGCACAGATACGCAGTATTTT. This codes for CASSYTGVSTDTQYF.

The CDR3: CASDMDRRTTQPQHF. The DNA of the CDR3 is TGTGCCAGTGACATGGACAGAAGAACTACTCAGCCCCAGCATTTT. This chain connects TRBV19 to TRBJ1-5, with D tentatively TRBD1 (6 bases). The CDR3 sequence is 15 residues long. Trimming shortened V by 8 bases and J by 6 bases, and 20 bases separated the two germline ends. Germline loops: CDR1 LNHDA, CDR2 SQIVND (reference sequence).

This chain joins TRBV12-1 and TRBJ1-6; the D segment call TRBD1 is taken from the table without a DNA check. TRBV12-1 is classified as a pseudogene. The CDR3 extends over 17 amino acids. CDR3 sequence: CASSFDGQGVNNSPLHF. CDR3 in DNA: TGTGCCAGCAGCTTTGACGGACAGGGTGTGAATAATTCACCCCTCCACTTT.

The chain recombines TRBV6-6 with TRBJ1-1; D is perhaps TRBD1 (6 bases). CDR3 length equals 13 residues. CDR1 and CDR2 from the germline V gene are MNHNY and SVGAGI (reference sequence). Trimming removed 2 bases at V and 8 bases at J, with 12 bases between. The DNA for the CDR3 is TGTGCCAGCAGTTACGGGGGCAGGGAGGAAGCTTTCTTT. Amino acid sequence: CASSYGGREEAFF.

Written as DNA, the CDR3 is TGCGCCAGCAGCTTGGCGACATGGGGGCCTGAGCAGTTCTTC. Protein sequence: CASSLATWGPEQFF. The chain has TRBV5-1 and TRBJ2-1, with D maybe TRBD1 (6 bases). CDR1 and CDR2 (germline): SGHRS, YFSETQ. The CDR3 runs to 14 residues. Trimming left V 0 bases short and J 9 bases short, with 13 bases between.

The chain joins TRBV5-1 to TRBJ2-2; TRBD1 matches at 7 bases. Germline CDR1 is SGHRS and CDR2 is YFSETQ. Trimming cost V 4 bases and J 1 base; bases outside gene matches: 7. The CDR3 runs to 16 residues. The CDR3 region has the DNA TGCGCCAGCAGCCTTGGGGACAGCCGGAACACCGGGGAGCTGTTTTTT. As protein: CASSLGDSRNTGELFF.

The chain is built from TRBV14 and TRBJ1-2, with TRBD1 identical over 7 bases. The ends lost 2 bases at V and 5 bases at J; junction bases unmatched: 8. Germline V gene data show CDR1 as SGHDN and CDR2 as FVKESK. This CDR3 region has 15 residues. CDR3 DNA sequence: TGTGCCAGCAGCCAATTTAACAGGGGAAGGTATGGCTACACCTTC. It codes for CASSQFNRGRYGYTF.

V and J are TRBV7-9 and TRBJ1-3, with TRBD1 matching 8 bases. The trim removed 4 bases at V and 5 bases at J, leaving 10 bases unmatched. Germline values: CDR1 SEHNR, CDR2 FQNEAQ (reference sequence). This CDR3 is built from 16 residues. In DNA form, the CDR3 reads TGTGCCAGCAGCTCCACCGACAGGGGAGGGCGAAACACCATATATTTT. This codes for CASSSTDRGGRNTIYF. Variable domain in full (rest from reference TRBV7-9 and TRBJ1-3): DTGVSQNPRHKITKRGQNVTFRCDPISEHNRLYWYRQTLGQGPEFLTYFQNEAQLEKSRLLSDRFSAERPKGSFSTLEIQRTEQGDSAMYLCASSSTDRGGRNTIYFGEGSWLTVV.

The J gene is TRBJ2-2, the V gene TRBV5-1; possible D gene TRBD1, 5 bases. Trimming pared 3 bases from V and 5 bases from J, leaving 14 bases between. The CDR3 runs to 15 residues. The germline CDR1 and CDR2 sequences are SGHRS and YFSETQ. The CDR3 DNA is TGCGCCAGCAGCTCCAGACAGTTGTTGACCGGGGAGCTGTTTTTT. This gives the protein CASSSRQLLTGELFF. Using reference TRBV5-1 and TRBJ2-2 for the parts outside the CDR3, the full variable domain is KAGVTQTPRYLIKTRGQQVTLSCSPISGHRSVSWYQQTPGQGLQFLFEYFSETQRNKGNFPGRFSGRQFSNSRSEMNVSTLELGDSALYLCASSSRQLLTGELFFGEGSRLTVL.

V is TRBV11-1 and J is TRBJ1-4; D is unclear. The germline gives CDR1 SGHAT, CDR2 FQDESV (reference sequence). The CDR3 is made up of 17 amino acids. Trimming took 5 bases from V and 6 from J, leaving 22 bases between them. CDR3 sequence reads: CASSLKPYGREHEKLFF. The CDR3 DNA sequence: TGTGCCAGCAGCCTAAAACCTTACGGGAGAGAACATGAAAAACTGTTTTTT.

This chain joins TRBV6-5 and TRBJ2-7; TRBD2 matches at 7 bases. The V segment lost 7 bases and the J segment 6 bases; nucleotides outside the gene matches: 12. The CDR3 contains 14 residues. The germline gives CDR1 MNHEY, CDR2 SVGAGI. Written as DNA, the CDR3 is TGTGCCAGCAAGCGACCTTCCCCTAGCGGCGAGCAGTACTTC. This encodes CASKRPSPSGEQYF.

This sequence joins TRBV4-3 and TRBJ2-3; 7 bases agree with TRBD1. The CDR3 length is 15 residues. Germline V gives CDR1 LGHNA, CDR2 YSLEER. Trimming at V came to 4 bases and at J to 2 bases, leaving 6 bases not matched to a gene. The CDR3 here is CASSREGQSTDTQYF. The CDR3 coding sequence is TGCGCCAGCAGCCGCGAGGGACAGTCCACAGATACGCAGTATTTT.

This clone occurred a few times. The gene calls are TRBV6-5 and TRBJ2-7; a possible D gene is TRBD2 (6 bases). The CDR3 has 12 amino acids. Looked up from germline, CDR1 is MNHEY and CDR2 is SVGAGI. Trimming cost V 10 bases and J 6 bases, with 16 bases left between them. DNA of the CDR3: TGTGCCACACGGGACTCGCCGCGCGAGCAGTACTTC. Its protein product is CATRDSPREQYF.

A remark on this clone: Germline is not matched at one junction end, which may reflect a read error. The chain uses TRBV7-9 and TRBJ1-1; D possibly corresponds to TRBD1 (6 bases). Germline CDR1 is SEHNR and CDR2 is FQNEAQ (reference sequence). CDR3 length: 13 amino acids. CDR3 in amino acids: CSSIPLDSPQAFF. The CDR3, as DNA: TGTTCCAGCATCCCGTTGGACAGCCCTCAAGCTTTCTTT. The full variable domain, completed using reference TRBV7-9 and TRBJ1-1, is DTGVSQNPRHKITKRGQNVTFRCDPISEHNRLYWYRQTLGQGPEFLTYFQNEAQLEKSRLLSDRFSAERPKGSFSTLEIQRTEQGDSAMYLCSSIPLDSPQAFFGQGTRLTVV.

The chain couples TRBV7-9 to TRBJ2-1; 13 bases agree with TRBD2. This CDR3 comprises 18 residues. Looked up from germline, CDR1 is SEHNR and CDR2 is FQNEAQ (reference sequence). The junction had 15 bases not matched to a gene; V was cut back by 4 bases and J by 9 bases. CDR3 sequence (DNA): TGTGCCAGCAGCTCGACTAGCGGGAGGCTTACCCTAATAGTTGAGCAGTTCTTC. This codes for CASSSTSGRLTLIVEQFF.

For the CDR3, the DNA is TGTGCCAGTAGTATAATCATGGGGGCCGGCAATCAGCCCCAGCATTTT. Protein sequence: CASSIIMGAGNQPQHF. The V gene is TRBV19, the J gene TRBJ1-5; TRBD1 is a possible D gene (6 bases). V was trimmed by 2 bases and J by 2 bases, leaving 13 bases between them. The CDR3 has 16 residues. From germline, CDR1 is LNHDA and CDR2 SQIVND (reference sequence).

The CDR3 region is CASSTEYGYTF. The CDR3 nucleotides are TGTGCCAGTAGTACGGAGTATGGCTACACCTTC. The chain is built from TRBV19 and TRBJ1-2; unclear D gene. The germline V gene encodes CDR1 LNHDA and CDR2 SQIVND (reference sequence). The V end lost 4 bases, the J end lost 5 bases, and 5 bases lay between the germline ends. This CDR3 region has 11 residues. Complete variable domain (other parts from reference TRBV19 and TRBJ1-2): DGGITQSPKYLFRKEGQNVTLSCEQNLNHDAMYWYRQDPGQGLRLIYYSQIVNDFQKGDIAEGYSVSREKKESFPLTVTSAQKNPTAFYLCASSTEYGYTFGSGTRLTVV.

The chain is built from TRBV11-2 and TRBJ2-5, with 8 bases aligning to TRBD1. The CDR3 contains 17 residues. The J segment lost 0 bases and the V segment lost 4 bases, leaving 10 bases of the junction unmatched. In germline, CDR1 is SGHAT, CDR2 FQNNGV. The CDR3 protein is CASSSRPRDRYQETQYF. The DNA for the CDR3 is TGTGCCAGCAGCTCACGACCCCGGGACAGGTACCAAGAGACCCAGTACTTC.

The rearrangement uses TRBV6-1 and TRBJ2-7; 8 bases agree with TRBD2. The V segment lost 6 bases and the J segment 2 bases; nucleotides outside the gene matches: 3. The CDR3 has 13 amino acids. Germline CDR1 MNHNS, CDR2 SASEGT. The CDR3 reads CASRNGGAYEQYF. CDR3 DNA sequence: TGTGCCAGCAGGAACGGGGGGGCCTACGAGCAGTACTTC.

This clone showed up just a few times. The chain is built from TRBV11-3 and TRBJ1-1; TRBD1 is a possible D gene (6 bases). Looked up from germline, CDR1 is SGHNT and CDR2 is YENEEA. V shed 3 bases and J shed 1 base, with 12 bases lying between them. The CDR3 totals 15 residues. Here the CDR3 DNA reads TGTGCCAGCAGCTTGGGGAACAGGGAGAACACTGAAGCTTTCTTT. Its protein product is CASSLGNRENTEAFF.

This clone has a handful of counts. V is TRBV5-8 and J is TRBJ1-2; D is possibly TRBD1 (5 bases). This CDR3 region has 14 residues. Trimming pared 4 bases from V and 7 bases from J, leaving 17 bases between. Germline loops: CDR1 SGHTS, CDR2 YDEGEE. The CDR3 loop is CASSIVGLGGGYTF. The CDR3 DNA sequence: TGTGCCAGCAGCATCGTCGGTCTCGGGGGTGGCTACACCTTC. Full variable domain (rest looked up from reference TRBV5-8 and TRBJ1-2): EAGVTQSPTHLIKTRGQQATLRCSPISGHTSVYWYQQALGLGLQFLLWYDEGEERNRGNFPPRFSGRQFPNYSSELNVNALELEDSALYLCASSIVGLGGGYTFGSGTRLTVV.